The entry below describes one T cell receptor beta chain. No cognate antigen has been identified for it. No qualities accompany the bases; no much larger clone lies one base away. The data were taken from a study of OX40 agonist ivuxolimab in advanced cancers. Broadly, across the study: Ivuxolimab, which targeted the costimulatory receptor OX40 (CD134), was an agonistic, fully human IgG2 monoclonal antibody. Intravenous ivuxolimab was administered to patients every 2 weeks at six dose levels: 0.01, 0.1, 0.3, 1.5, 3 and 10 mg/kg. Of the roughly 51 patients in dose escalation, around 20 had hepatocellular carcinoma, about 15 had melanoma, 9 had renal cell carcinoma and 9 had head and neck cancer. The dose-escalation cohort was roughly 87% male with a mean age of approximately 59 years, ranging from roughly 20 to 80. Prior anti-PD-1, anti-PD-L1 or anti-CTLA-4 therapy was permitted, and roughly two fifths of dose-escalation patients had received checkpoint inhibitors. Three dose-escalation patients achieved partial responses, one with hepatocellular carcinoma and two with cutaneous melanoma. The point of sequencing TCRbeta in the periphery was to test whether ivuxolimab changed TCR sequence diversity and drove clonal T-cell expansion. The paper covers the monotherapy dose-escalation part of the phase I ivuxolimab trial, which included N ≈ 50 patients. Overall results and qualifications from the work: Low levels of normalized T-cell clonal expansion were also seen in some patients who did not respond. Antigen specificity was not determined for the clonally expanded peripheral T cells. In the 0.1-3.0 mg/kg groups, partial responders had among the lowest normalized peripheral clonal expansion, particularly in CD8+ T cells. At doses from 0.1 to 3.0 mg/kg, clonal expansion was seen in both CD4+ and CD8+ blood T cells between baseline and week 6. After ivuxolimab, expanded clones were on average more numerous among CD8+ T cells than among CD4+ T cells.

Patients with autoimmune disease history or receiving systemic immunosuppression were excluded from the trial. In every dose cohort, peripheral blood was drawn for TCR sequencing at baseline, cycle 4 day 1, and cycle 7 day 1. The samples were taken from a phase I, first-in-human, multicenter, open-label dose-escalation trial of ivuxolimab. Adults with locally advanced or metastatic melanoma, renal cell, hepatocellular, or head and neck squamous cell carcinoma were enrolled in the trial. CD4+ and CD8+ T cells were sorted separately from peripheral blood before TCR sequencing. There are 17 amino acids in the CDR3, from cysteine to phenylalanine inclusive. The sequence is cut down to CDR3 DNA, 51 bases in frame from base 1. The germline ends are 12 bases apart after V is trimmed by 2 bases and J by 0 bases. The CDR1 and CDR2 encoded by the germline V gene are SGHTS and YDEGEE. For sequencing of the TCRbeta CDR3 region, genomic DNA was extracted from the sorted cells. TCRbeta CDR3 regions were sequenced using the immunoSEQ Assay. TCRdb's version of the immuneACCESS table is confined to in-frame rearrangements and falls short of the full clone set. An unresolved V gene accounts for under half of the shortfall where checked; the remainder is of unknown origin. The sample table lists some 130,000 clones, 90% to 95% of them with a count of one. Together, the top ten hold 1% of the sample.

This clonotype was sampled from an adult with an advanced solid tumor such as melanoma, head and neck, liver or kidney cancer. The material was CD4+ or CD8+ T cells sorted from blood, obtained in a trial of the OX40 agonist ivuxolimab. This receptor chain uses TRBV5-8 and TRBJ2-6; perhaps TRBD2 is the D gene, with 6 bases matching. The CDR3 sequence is CASSFGLTSSGANVLTF. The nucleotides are TGTGCCAGCAGCTTTGGACTGACTAGCTCTGGGGCCAACGTCCTGACTTTC. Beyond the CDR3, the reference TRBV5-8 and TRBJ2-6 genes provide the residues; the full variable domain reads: EAGVTQSPTHLIKTRGQQATLRCSPISGHTSVYWYQQALGLGLQFLLWYDEGEERNRGNFPPRFSGRQFPNYSSELNVNALELEDSALYLCASSFGLTSSGANVLTFGAGSRLTVL.